This TCR beta chain was sequenced during a study of cytomegalovirus exposure and HLA in healthy donors (dated by TCRdb to about 2017). Background for the entire study: An earlier analysis of approximately 600 of the donors reported approximately 290 Gb of sequence data and around 110 million unique TCR beta sequences from 150 million to 200 million T cells. Roughly 320 gigabases of sequencing data and roughly 81 million unique TCR sequences made up an early release that covered under 750 HLA-typed donors. Of the 300 to 450 genotyped donors, less than 90% were placed in the genetic ancestry cluster associated with self-reported Caucasian donors. The aim of the study was to test whether cataloging public T cell receptors could identify signatures of past pathogen exposure. Using immunosequencing, the study profiled T cell repertoires from roughly 650 subjects and related those repertoires to cytomegalovirus serostatus. Besides the first cohort of 550 to 750 subjects, a separate validation cohort made up of over 95 different subjects was used. The study combined high-throughput TCR immunosequencing, statistical association of individual TCRs with disease status, and machine learning to predict cytomegalovirus infection status. A later analysis re-analyzed previously published TCR beta repertoires from approximately 670 donors and added high-resolution HLA genotyping to study TCR occurrence patterns. The later analysis used no new phenotypic data to find candidate immune exposures, relying instead on TCR beta sequences and their occurrence across donors. In an earlier analysis of 587 of the donors, high-throughput TCR beta sequencing was used to judge whether each TCR beta V gene segment behaved as functional or pseudogenic. Donor age, sex, ethnicity and CMV serostatus were collected together with the repertoire data. A later genetic analysis took genome-wide SNP genotypes for about three fifths of the roughly 670 donors and used that subset as a discovery cohort. All discovery cohort repertoires had been generated using a single sequencing platform. HLA typing included class I and class II loci at four-digit resolution. The number of donors typed differed by locus, with 629-630 for A, B, C, DRB1 and DQB1, 522 for DQA1, over 600 for DPA1, and some 440 for DPB1. About five DR-DQ haplotypes were treated as single units for association and clustering because of strong linkage in the cohort. Across approximately 420 genotyped donors of the cohort, an average of about 240,000 unique TCR beta nucleotide sequences per donor were sequenced, and 15% to 20% of those sequences were non-productive.

From the germline V gene (reference sequence), CDR1 is GTSNPN and CDR2 is SVGIG. From its cysteine to its phenylalanine, the CDR3 spans 13 amino acids. The DNA shown is the 39-base CDR3, in frame from base 1. Germline trimming: 7 bases from V, 4 bases from J; junction bases outside gene matches: 9. The library relied on the immunoSEQ multiplex PCR assay. The multiplex PCR relied on a mix of 60 forward primers for TCR Vbeta segments and 13 reverse primers for TCR Jbeta segments. The CDR3 region of rearranged TCR beta genes was amplified from genomic DNA by a multiplex PCR assay. The Illumina HiSeq System was used to sequence the amplified TCR beta libraries as 87-base-pair reads. In the original analysis: In a later analysis, tens of millions of unique TCR beta chains were counted across the roughly 610 repertoires, and some 10 million of these chains were shared by at least two donors. Raw reads were error-corrected and collapsed into unique sequences by a nearest-neighbor algorithm in which closely related sequences were merged to remove PCR and sequencing errors. V, D and J gene segments were assigned by aligning CDR3 sequences to IMGT reference sequences. For a sequence to be retained, a match of at least six nucleotides to both a V gene segment and a J gene segment was required. A rearrangement was called productive if the CDR3 had no stop codons and remained in frame with V and J, and every other rearrangement was called non-productive. CDR3 was defined according to IMGT convention as the region running from the second conserved V-encoded cysteine to the conserved J-encoded phenylalanine. The earlier analysis of around 640 of the donors excluded sequences that lacked an unambiguous match to a single V gene segment. An earlier analysis of fewer than 750 of the donors classified V segments as functional when productive rearrangements were above 56.7% and as segregating when the standard deviation between donors was above 5%. A statistical classification framework was built to diagnose cytomegalovirus status from the catalog of TCR beta chain sequences. A later analysis assigned V and J genes by comparing TCR nucleotide sequences with IMGT/GENE-DB human TR gene sequences. In a later analysis, CDR3 sequences and most-parsimonious VDJ recombination scenarios were assigned using the TCRdist pipeline. In a later analysis, every TCR beta chain was defined by the combination of its CDR3 amino acid sequence and its V-gene family, and reads without a unique V-gene family were dropped. As a way to deal with suspected cross-contamination and a sequencing artifact, a later analysis dropped approximately 570 nucleotide sequences that were highly shared and had low generation probability. In a later analysis, a clonal expansion index for each public chain was calculated from normalized within-repertoire ranks of inferred template counts. Generation probabilities in a later analysis came from a VDJ recombination model fitted to out-of-frame rearrangements, and those results were checked against IGoR. In a later analysis, hypergeometric tests were used to score TCR-TCR, TCR-HLA and TCR-CMV co-occurrence, with a repertoire-size bias correction applied to TCR pairs. A later analysis estimated false discovery rates by permuting HLA or CMV assignments 20 times. In a later analysis, co-occurring TCRs were grouped using DBSCAN, and TCRdist sequence similarity was added for clustering within HLA-allele-positive subsets. Repertoires with fewer than 30,000 or more than 120,000 public chains, plus five repertoires with anomalous nucleotide sharing, were excluded from co-occurrence clustering. TCRdb holds this immuneACCESS table with in-frame rearrangements only. Some clones are missing; in checked studies, unresolved V genes explain under half, and the rest has no known cause. The V and J calls and the clone size are those of that table, but D and trimming were determined from the DNA. Counted in this sample were fewer than 150,000 clones; approximately 80% of them appeared once. In total, the top ten clones hold around 2.2% of the sample.

The cohort consisted of 650 to 700 healthy bone marrow donors. Cohort members were all nominally healthy when sampled, although unrecorded immune exposures were likely present. The donor tested CMV seronegative, placing the donor among the 350 or so seronegative members of the cohort. Every donor gave a peripheral blood sample, and the peripheral blood mononuclear cells from that sample were used for TCR beta sequencing. The Qiagen DNeasy Blood Extraction Kit was used to extract genomic DNA from the blood cell samples. A single count supports this clone. The antigen it binds to is not known. Per-base quality was not reported, and no clone a single base away is much larger than it. General study outcomes and caveats: Some IMGT-functional V segments, including TRBV6-2 and TRBV6-3, could not be distinguished by the 87-base-pair reads and were therefore excluded. An association between a missense DCLRE1C variant and V-gene and J-gene trimming of TCR beta chains was found in a later genetic analysis and replicated in an independent cohort. The cohort was sequenced for TCR beta chains only, and without alpha or paired-chain data the features that could be detected were limited. In a later analysis, several top co-occurrence clusters were reported to appear linked to parvovirus B19, influenza, CMV and Epstein-Barr virus. Compared with equally common non-associated chains, HLA-associated TCR beta chains in a later analysis were more clonally expanded and had lower generation probabilities. A later genetic analysis reported fewer N-insertions in productive TCRs among donors in an Asian-associated ancestry cluster than the roughly 700-donor mean. Some 16 rarely observed V segments, including chromosome 9 orphons, were excluded from the earlier analysis of about 610 of the donors because counts were too low. A later analysis found that TCR association rates varied across HLA loci, with DRB1 alleles showing the most associated TCRs and HLA-C alleles the fewest. In vitro tests confirmed that three of the cytomegalovirus-associated TCR beta chains recognize cytomegalovirus antigens. A total of around 150 TCR beta chains were listed by the study as associated with cytomegalovirus. A further reported finding was that TCR beta sequences accurately predicted the HLA-A and HLA-B alleles for most subjects in the first cohort. Correlated functional status among segregating V segments might be attributable to linkage disequilibrium, but an unknown experimental factor could not be ruled out. A later analysis found that most CMV-associated TCR beta chains appeared HLA-restricted, with HLA associations seemingly driven largely by CMV exposure. At a false discovery rate of 0.05, a later analysis linked around 15,000 TCR beta sequences to specific HLA alleles. Most TCR sequences were observed very rarely across donors, whereas some public TCRs were present in many individuals. HLA typing was unavailable for some donors at each locus, so association tests used only the typed subset. Cytomegalovirus status was reported to be diagnosed by the classifier with high specificity and sensitivity in both the original and validation cohorts. The only immune exposure information available for the cohort was CMV serostatus. An earlier analysis of around 500 of the donors showed that most TCR beta V segments appeared in productive rearrangements either about 90% or about 30% of the time, which broadly matched IMGT annotations. It was suggested by the authors that the approach could potentially be generalized to other disease states and immunological phenotypes. A cluster of highly shared sequence variants was judged likely to be a technical artifact of the sequencing pipeline. The presence/absence analyses assumed that sequencing depth was roughly uniform across donors, and that assumption may not be true. When HLA alleles, especially DR and DQ, strongly co-occurred, attributing TCR associations to individual alleles was difficult.

The sequencing input was PBMCs. The chain uses TRBV30 and TRBJ2-7; TRBD2 aligns with 8 central bases. This clonotype was sampled from a man between 25 and 39 years old in good health and CMV-seronegative. The CDR3 in this case is CAYQAGVLYEQYF. The sequenced DNA: TGTGCCTACCAAGCGGGAGTTCTGTACGAGCAGTACTTC.